The clone carrying this TCR beta chain appeared a single time. This entry belongs to a study of blood T cell repertoires in COVID-19. Study information: The United States, Italy and Spain were the sources of the acute and convalescent COVID-19 samples.

TCRdb's table, derived via immunoSEQ multiplex PCR, lists solely in-frame clones and lacks some. The data show a few hundred thousand clones, 90% seen once. The CDR3 is made up of 16 amino acids. The V and J ends lost 4 bases and 4 bases respectively, with 14 bases between them. Germline values: CDR1 SGHAT, CDR2 FQNNGV. Assignments of participants to cohorts depended upon their own reported clinical history. The receptor's source is a man aged 18 to 29 who had recovered from COVID-19. The sequenced material came from PBMCs or T cells enriched from blood (not recorded which). The V call is TRBV11-2, the J call TRBJ2-6; D is perhaps TRBD1 (6 bases). The CDR3 nucleotides read TGTGCCAGCAGCTGGACAACAGGGTCCGGGGCCAACGTCCTGACTTTC. Protein: CASSWTTGSGANVLTF.